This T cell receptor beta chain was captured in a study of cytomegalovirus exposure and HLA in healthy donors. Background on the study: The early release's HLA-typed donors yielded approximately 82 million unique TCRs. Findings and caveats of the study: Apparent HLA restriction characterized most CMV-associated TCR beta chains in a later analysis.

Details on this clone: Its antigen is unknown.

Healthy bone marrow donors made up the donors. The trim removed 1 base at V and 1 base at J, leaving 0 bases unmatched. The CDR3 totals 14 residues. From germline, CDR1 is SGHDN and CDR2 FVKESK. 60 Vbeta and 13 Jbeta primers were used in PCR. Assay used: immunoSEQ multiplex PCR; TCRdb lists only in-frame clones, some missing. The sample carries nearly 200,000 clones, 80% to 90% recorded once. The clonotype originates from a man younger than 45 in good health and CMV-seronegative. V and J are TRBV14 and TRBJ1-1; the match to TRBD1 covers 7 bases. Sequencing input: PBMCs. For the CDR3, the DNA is TGTGCCAGCAGCCAAGGACAGGGGAACACTGAAGCTTTCTTT. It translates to CASSQGQGNTEAFF.